Shown below are 11 T cell receptor beta chains from a single sample sequenced in a study of cytomegalovirus exposure and HLA in healthy donors (dated by TCRdb to about 2017). Libraries were prepared through the immunoSEQ multiplex PCR assay. For the multiplex PCR, a mixture combining 60 forward primers for TCR Vbeta segments and 13 reverse primers for TCR Jbeta segments was used. Imported from immuneACCESS, the table was reduced by TCRdb to in-frame sequences with V and J called. These copies leave out some clones; in studies compared against another copy, an unresolved V gene accounts for under half, and the cause of the remainder is not known. In this sample the table shows 140,000 or so clones, about 72% of which occur a single time. Less than 2.5% of the sample comes from the top ten. The sample comprised PBMCs. Receptors originate from a man in his forties in good health and CMV-seronegative.

A remark on this clone: Other DNA sequences in this sample translate to the same CDR3. V is TRBV19 and J is TRBJ2-5; TRBD2 agrees at 11 bases. The CDR3 length is 18 residues. Looked up from germline, CDR1 is LNHDA and CDR2 is SQIVND (reference sequence). The J segment lost 5 bases and the V segment lost 3 bases, leaving 14 bases of the junction unmatched. The DNA for the CDR3 is TGTGCCAGTAGTATTAGGGGCCTAGCGGGGGGACCCCCCGAGACCCAGTACTTC. Translated, it gives CASSIRGLAGGPPETQYF.

The V and J genes are TRBV7-2 and TRBJ2-1; a weak D match, TRBD2 (5 bases). This CDR3 region has 14 residues. Germline assignment: CDR1 SGHTA and CDR2 FQGNSA. The germline V and J ends were trimmed by 5 bases and 3 bases, with 11 bases remaining between them. The CDR3 region is CASSPGGFYNEQFF. CDR3 sequence (DNA): TGTGCCAGCAGCCCGGGCGGGTTCTACAATGAGCAGTTCTTC. Variable domain in full (rest from reference TRBV7-2 and TRBJ2-1): GAGVSQSPSNKVTEKGKDVELRCDPISGHTALYWYRQSLGQGLEFLIYFQGNSAPDKSGLPSDRFSAERTGGSVSTLTIQRTQQEDSAVYLCASSPGGFYNEQFFGPGTRLTVL.

This clone was counted only a few times. V gene TRBV9 combines with J gene TRBJ2-5, with 10 nucleotides matching TRBD1. The J segment lost 5 bases and the V segment lost 4 bases, leaving 8 bases of the junction unmatched. Germline lookup yields CDR1 SGDLS and CDR2 YYNGEE. This CDR3 is 15 amino acids long. The CDR3 is CASSMTGTGEETQYF. The CDR3 nucleotides are TGTGCCAGCAGCATGACCGGGACAGGGGAGGAGACCCAGTACTTC.

The chain recombines TRBV6-9 with TRBJ2-3, with TRBD2 matching over 15 bases. The V gene end was trimmed by 6 bases and the J gene end by 3 bases; junction bases not matched to a gene: 7. Germline CDR1 MNHGY, CDR2 SVAAGI. The CDR3 runs to 17 residues. CDR3 nucleotide sequence: TGTGCCAGCAGCCCCGGGACTAGCGGGGGGATAACAGATACGCAGTATTTT. Its translation is CASSPGTSGGITDTQYF.

This rearrangement joins TRBV15 to TRBJ2-7; D remains ambiguous. Germline V gene lookup returns CDR1 LNHNV and CDR2 YYDKDF (reference sequence). CDR3 length: 14 amino acids. V lost 1 base, J lost 2 bases, and 9 bases lay in between. CDR3 coding DNA: TGTGCCACCAGCAGAGCAACCGAGGCCTACGAGCAGTACTTC. Protein: CATSRATEAYEQYF.

In this sample, this clone turned up a few times. In nucleotides, the CDR3 is TGTGCCAGCAACAGGGGGACTGAAGCTTTCTTT. It specifies CASNRGTEAFF. The chain has TRBV6-5 and TRBJ1-1; 8 positions match TRBD1. V lost 7 bases to trimming and J lost 5 bases; unmatched junction nucleotides: 0. The CDR3 runs 11 residues. Germline CDR1 MNHEY, CDR2 SVGAGI.

The rearrangement joins TRBV7-8 to TRBJ1-5, with 10 bases lining up with TRBD1. This CDR3 is built from 14 residues. J lost 5 bases, V lost 4 bases, and 2 bases had no gene match. Germline lookup yields CDR1 SGHVS and CDR2 FQNEAQ. The CDR3 DNA reads as TGTGCCAGCAGCTGGGGGACAGGGGATCAGCCCCAGCATTTT. Encoded protein: CASSWGTGDQPQHF.

The DNA for the CDR3 is TGTGCCAGCCAATCGGCTTGGACAGTGAACACCGGGGAGCTGTTTTTT. It yields the protein CASQSAWTVNTGELFF. The chain employs TRBV7-9 and TRBJ2-2; a weak D match, TRBD1 (6 bases). The CDR3 extends over 16 amino acids. V was clipped by 8 bases and J by 1 base, with 17 bases between them. Germline V lookup: CDR1 SEHNR, CDR2 FQNEAQ (reference sequence). The complete variable domain, with remaining parts taken from reference TRBV7-9 and TRBJ2-2, reads DTGVSQNPRHKITKRGQNVTFRCDPISEHNRLYWYRQTLGQGPEFLTYFQNEAQLEKSRLLSDRFSAERPKGSFSTLEIQRTEQGDSAMYLCASQSAWTVNTGELFFGEGSRLTVL.

This chain uses TRBV6-5 with TRBJ2-7, with D perhaps TRBD2 (5 bases). CDR3 length: 15 amino acids. CDR1 and CDR2 from the germline V gene are MNHEY and SVGAGI. Trimming took 8 bases from V and 2 from J, leaving 19 bases between them. The CDR3 spells CASFGRGPGAYEQYF. DNA for the CDR3: TGTGCCAGCTTTGGACGAGGACCCGGGGCCTACGAGCAGTACTTC.

This clone was counted only a few times. V gene TRBV7-9 combines with J gene TRBJ2-1, with TRBD2 matching over 7 bases. Unmatched junction bases numbered 11, after V lost 5 bases and J lost 7 bases. Germline CDR1 and CDR2: SEHNR and FQNEAQ (reference sequence). The CDR3 runs 15 residues. The CDR3 spells CASSATPGGRNEQFF. For the CDR3, the DNA is TGTGCCAGCAGCGCAACGCCGGGGGGAAGAAATGAGCAGTTCTTC. The variable domain in full, with the rest retrieved from reference TRBV7-9 and TRBJ2-1, is DTGVSQNPRHKITKRGQNVTFRCDPISEHNRLYWYRQTLGQGPEFLTYFQNEAQLEKSRLLSDRFSAERPKGSFSTLEIQRTEQGDSAMYLCASSATPGGRNEQFFGPGTRLTVL.

This clone has just a few counts. This chain uses TRBV11-3 with TRBJ2-7, with a tentative D call TRBD2 (5 bases). Between the trimmed V and J ends, which lost 5 bases and 6 bases, there was a span of 17 bases. Germline V gives CDR1 SGHNT, CDR2 YENEEA. This CDR3 contains 14 residues. CDR3 residues: CASSADSSAGEQYF. The CDR3 DNA reads as TGTGCCAGCAGCGCAGACTCCAGCGCGGGCGAGCAGTACTTC.